One and the same sample provided the 11 T cell receptor beta chains below, sequenced in a study of blood T cell repertoires in COVID-19. Assay used: immunoSEQ multiplex PCR; TCRdb lists only in-frame clones, some missing. The sample shows approximately 390,000 clones, roughly 90% of them seen only once. What was sequenced was peripheral blood. The receptors come from a young man with active or convalescent COVID-19.

The chain employs TRBV28 and TRBJ2-3; D is possibly TRBD2 (5 bases). The CDR3 sequence is 13 residues long. V gave up 3 bases and J gave up 11 bases, with 15 bases separating them. From germline, CDR1 is MDHEN and CDR2 SYDVKM. The CDR3 region has the DNA TGTGCCAGCAGTTTTTCCGGGGATACGAGGCAGTATTTT. Its translation is CASSFSGDTRQYF.

To note about this clone: Germline is not matched at one junction end, which may reflect a read error. The chain links TRBV2 to TRBJ2-3, with TRBD2 matching 7 bases. Germline assignment: CDR1 SNHLY and CDR2 FYNNEI. This CDR3 spans 11 amino acids. CDR3 in DNA: TGTGCCAGCATCCACGGGGGGAGAGTTGTCTTT. Translation: CASIHGGRVVF. Variable domain in full (rest from reference TRBV2 and TRBJ2-3): EPEVTQTPSHQVTQMGQEVILRCVPISNHLYFYWYRQILGQKVEFLVSFYNNEISEKSEIFDDQFSVERPDGSNFTLKIRSTKLEDSAMYFCASIHGGRVVFGPGTRLTVL.

The chain links TRBV4-3 to TRBJ2-3; weak D call: TRBD2 (5 bases). CDR3 length equals 17 residues. Germline CDR1 LGHNA, CDR2 YSLEER. The ends were cut back, 0 bases at V and 0 bases at J, with 13 bases in the middle. The CDR3 DNA is TGCGCCAGCAGCCAAGAGGGAAAAGCGGACAGCACAGATACGCAGTATTTT. This translates into CASSQEGKADSTDTQYF.

This rearrangement joins TRBV2 to TRBJ2-7; perhaps TRBD1 as D (5 bases). Germline V gives CDR1 SNHLY, CDR2 FYNNEI. Trimming shortened V by 3 bases and J by 5 bases, and 14 bases separated the two germline ends. The CDR3 extends over 14 amino acids. CDR3 nucleotide sequence: TGTGCCAGCAGTGATGCGTACAGGTTCCACGAGCAGTACTTC. This translates into CASSDAYRFHEQYF.

The chain links TRBV6-2 or TRBV6-3 to TRBJ2-3; 10 bases align to TRBD2. This CDR3 comprises 20 residues. Germline lookup yields CDR1 MNHEY and CDR2 SVGEGT. Unmatched junction bases numbered 12, after V lost 0 bases and J lost 0 bases. The CDR3 loop is CASSYSTPSGRAGSTDTQYF. The CDR3 DNA sequence: TGTGCCAGCAGTTACTCGACACCAAGCGGGAGGGCTGGTAGCACAGATACGCAGTATTTT.

V is TRBV7-8 and J is TRBJ2-1; possibly TRBD2 for D (5 bases). Per germline, CDR1 SGHVS and CDR2 FQNEAQ. V lost 1 base and J lost 12, with 13 bases in between. This CDR3 is 13 amino acids long. The CDR3, as DNA: TGTGCCAGCAGCTTAGTGGAGGCATCTGGGCAGTTCTTC. As protein: CASSLVEASGQFF.

J is TRBJ2-5 and V is TRBV30, with TRBD2 matching 12 bases. The CDR3 is made up of 15 amino acids. The V segment lost 5 bases and the J segment 5 bases; nucleotides outside the gene matches: 9. CDR1 GTSNPN and CDR2 SVGIG come from the germline V gene (reference sequence). The CDR3 loop reads CAWGLAGGPSETQYF. CDR3 bases: TGTGCCTGGGGTCTAGCGGGAGGGCCCTCGGAGACCCAGTACTTC.

The rearrangement joins TRBV15 to TRBJ2-7, with D possibly being TRBD2 (5 bases). CDR1 is LNHNV, CDR2 YYDKDF, per germline (reference sequence). The CDR3 loop spans 15 amino acids. V was pared by 1 base and J by 0 bases, with 10 bases between. The CDR3 loop reads CATSRGGLLSYEQYF. In DNA, the CDR3 is TGTGCCACCAGCAGAGGCGGACTTCTCTCCTACGAGCAGTACTTC.

The chain recombines TRBV9 with TRBJ2-1, with TRBD2 matching over 8 bases. Germline loops: CDR1 SGDLS, CDR2 YYNGEE. The CDR3 runs 14 residues. With 3 bases clipped from V and 4 bases from J, the junction kept 3 bases outside the gene matches. CDR3 amino acids: CASSDTGGYNEQFF. The CDR3 DNA follows: TGTGCCAGCAGCGATACGGGGGGGTACAATGAGCAGTTCTTC.

This clone showed up just once. Given a much more abundant clone one base away, this may be a read error. V is TRBV7-9 and J is TRBJ1-3; D gene unclear. The V end lost 1 base, the J end lost 0 bases, and 4 bases lay between the germline ends. CDR3 size: 14 residues. Germline V gene sequence: CDR1 SEHNR, CDR2 FQNEAQ (reference sequence). This chain's CDR3 is CASSLDGSGNTIYF. The CDR3 region has the DNA TGTGCCAGCAGCTTAGACGGCTCTGGAAACACCATATATTTT.

The table lists this clone with a count of one. The chain has TRBV27 and TRBJ1-4; D possibly corresponds to TRBD1 (5 bases). The CDR3 totals 15 residues. The V gene's germline CDR1 is MNHEY and CDR2 SMNVEV (reference sequence). Trimming stripped 2 bases from V and 6 bases from J, with 13 bases between. The CDR3 here is CASSLMGREDEKLFF. CDR3 sequence (DNA): TGTGCCAGCAGTTTAATGGGCAGGGAGGATGAAAAACTGTTTTTT.